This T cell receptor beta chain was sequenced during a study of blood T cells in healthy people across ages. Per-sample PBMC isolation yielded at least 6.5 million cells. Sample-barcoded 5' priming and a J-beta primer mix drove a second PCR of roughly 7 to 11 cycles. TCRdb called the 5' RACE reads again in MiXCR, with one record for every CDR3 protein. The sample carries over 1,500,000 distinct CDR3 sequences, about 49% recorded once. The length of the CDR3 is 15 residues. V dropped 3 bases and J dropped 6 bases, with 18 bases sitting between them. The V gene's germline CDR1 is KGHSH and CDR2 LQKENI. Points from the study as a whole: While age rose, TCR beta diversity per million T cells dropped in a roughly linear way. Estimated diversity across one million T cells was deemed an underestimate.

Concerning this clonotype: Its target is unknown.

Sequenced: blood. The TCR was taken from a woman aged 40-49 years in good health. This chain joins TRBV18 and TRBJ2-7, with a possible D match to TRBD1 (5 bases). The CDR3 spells CASSPQTASPTEQYF. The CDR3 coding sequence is TGTGCCAGCTCACCGCAGACAGCCTCCCCTACCGAGCAGTACTTC.